This TCR beta chain was sequenced in a study of blood T cells in healthy people across ages. The wider study: In model experiments, template switching was able to capture about one barcoded beta molecule for every two T cells that were present.

CDR1 and CDR2 from the germline V gene are MDHEN and SYDVKM. This CDR3 is built from 14 residues. Trimming removed 5 bases from V and 10 bases from J, with 21 bases in between. Together with a sample-barcoded 5' primer, a J-beta primer mix was included in a second PCR lasting about 6 to 11 cycles. MiXCR was run by TCRdb on the 5' RACE reads, yielding one entry per CDR3 protein. The table includes 980,000 or so distinct CDR3 sequences, roughly 43% detected once. The sequenced material came from blood. This sequence originates from a man aged 25 to 40 in good health. The chain employs TRBV28 and TRBJ2-7, with D uncertain. The CDR3 reads CASSANARGTSQYF. Here the CDR3 DNA reads TGTGCCAGCAGTGCTAACGCTCGAGGTACGAGTCAGTACTTC.